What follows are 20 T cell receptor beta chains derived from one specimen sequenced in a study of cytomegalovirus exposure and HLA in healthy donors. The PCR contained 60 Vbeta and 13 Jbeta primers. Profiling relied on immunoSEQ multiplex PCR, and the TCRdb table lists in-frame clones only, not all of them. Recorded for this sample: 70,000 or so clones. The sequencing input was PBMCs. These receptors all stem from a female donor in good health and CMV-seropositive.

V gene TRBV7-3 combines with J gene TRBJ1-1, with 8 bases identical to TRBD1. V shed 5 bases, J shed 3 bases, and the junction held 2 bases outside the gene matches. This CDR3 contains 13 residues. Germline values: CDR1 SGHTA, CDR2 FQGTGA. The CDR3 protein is CASSTQGDTEAFF. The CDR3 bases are TGTGCCAGCAGCACACAGGGGGACACTGAAGCTTTCTTT.

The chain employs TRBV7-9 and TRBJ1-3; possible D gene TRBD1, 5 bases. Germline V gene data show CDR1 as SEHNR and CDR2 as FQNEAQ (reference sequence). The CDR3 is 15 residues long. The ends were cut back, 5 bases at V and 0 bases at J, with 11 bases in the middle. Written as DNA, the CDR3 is TGTGCCAGCAGCCAAACAGGATACTCTGGAAACACCATATATTTT. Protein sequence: CASSQTGYSGNTIYF.

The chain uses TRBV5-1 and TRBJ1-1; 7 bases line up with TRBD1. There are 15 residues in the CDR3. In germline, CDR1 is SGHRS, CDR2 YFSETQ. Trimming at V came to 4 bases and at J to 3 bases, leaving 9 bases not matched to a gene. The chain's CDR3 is CASSPEQGLDTEAFF. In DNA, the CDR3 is TGCGCCAGCAGCCCGGAACAGGGGCTTGACACTGAAGCTTTCTTT. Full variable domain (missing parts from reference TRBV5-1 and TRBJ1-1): KAGVTQTPRYLIKTRGQQVTLSCSPISGHRSVSWYQQTPGQGLQFLFEYFSETQRNKGNFPGRFSGRQFSNSRSEMNVSTLELGDSALYLCASSPEQGLDTEAFFGQGTRLTVV.

The CDR3 DNA reads TGTGCCTGGAGTGTCTCCGCGGGCTCTGGAAACACCATATATTTT. Protein product: CAWSVSAGSGNTIYF. The chain combines TRBV30 with TRBJ1-3; D ambiguous. V was trimmed by 0 bases and J by 0 bases, leaving 9 bases between them. The CDR3 consists of 15 residues. Germline loops: CDR1 GTSNPN, CDR2 SVGIG (reference sequence). The variable domain in full, with the rest retrieved from reference TRBV30 and TRBJ1-3, is SQTIHQWPATLVQPVGSPLSLECTVEGTSNPNLYWYRQAAGRGLQLLFYSVGIGQISSEVPQNLSASRPQDRQFILSSKKLLLSDSGFYLCAWSVSAGSGNTIYFGEGSWLTVV.

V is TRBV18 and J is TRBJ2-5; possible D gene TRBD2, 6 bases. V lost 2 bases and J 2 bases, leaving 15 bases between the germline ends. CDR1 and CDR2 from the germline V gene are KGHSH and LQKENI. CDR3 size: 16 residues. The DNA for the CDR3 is TGTGCCAGCTCACCAGGTCTGGGAGGTGGACAAGAGACCCAGTACTTC. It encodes CASSPGLGGGQETQYF.

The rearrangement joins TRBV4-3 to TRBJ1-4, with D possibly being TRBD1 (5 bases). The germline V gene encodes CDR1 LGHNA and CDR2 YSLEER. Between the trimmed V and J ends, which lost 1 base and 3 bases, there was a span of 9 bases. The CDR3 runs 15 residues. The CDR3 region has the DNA TGCGCCAGCAGCCAAGGTTCAGGGCCTAATGAAAAACTGTTTTTT. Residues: CASSQGSGPNEKLFF.

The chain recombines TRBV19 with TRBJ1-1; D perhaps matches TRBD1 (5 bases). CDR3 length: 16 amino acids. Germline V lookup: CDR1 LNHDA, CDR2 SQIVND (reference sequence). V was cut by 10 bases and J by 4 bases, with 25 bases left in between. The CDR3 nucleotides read TGTGCCACCTCCCTAGGCAGGGTAAGGGCAGGCACTGAAGCTTTCTTT. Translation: CATSLGRVRAGTEAFF.

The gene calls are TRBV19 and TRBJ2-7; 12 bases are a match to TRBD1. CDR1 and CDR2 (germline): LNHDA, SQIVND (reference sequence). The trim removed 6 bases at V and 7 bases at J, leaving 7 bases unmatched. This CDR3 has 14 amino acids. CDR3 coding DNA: TGTGCCAGTAGCCCGGGGACAGGGGGCGAGGAGCAGTACTTC. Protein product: CASSPGTGGEEQYF.

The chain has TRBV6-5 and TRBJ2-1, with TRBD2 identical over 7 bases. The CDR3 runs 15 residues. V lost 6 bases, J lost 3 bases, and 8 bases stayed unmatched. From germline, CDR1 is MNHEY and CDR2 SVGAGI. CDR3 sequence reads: CASSRPGDYYNEQFF. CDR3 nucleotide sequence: TGTGCCAGCAGCCGGCCGGGGGACTACTACAATGAGCAGTTCTTC.

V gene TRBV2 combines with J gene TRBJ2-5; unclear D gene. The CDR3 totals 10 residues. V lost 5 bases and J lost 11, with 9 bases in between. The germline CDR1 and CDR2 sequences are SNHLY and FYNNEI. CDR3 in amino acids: CASSPLAQYF. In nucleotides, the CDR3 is TGTGCCAGCAGTCCACTTGCTCAGTACTTC.

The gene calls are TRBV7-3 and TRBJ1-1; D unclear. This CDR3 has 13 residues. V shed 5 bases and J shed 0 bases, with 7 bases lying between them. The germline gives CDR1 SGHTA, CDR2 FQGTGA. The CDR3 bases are TGTGCCAGCAGCCATACAGTGAACACTGAAGCTTTCTTT. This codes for CASSHTVNTEAFF.

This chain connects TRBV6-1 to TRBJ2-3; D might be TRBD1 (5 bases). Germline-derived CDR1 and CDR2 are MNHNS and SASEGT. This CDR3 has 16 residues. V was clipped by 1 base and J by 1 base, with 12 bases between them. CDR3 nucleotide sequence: TGTGCCAGCAGTGAAGTGTGGGCACAGGGCACAGATACGCAGTATTTT. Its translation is CASSEVWAQGTDTQYF.

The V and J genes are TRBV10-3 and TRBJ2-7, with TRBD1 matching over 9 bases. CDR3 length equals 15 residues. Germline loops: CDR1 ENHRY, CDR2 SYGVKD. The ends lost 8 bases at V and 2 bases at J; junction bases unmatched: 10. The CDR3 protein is CAISHRDRVAYEQYF. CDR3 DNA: TGTGCCATCTCCCACCGGGACAGGGTAGCCTACGAGCAGTACTTC.

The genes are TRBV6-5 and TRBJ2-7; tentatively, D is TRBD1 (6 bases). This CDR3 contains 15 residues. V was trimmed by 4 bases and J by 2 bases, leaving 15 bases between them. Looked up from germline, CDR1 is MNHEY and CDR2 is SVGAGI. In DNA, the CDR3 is TGTGCCAGCAGTTTCCGACAGGCACCCGCCTACGAGCAGTACTTC. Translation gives CASSFRQAPAYEQYF.

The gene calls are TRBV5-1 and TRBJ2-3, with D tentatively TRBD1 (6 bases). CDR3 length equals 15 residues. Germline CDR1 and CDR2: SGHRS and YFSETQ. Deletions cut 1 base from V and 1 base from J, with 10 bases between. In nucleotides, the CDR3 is TGCGCCAGCAGCTTGCTGGCAGGGGGCACAGATACGCAGTATTTT. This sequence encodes CASSLLAGGTDTQYF.

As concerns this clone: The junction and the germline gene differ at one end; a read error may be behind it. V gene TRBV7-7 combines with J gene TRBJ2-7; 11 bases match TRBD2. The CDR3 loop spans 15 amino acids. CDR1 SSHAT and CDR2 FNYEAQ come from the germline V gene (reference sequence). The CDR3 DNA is TGTGCTAGCAGCCTGGGACTAGCGGACACCTACGAGCAGTACTTC. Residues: CASSLGLADTYEQYF.

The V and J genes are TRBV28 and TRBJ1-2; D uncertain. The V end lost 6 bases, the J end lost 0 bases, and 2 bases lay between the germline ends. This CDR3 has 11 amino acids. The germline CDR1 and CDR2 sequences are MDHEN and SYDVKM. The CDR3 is CASSTNYGYTF. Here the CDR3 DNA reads TGTGCCAGCAGCACTAACTATGGCTACACCTTC.

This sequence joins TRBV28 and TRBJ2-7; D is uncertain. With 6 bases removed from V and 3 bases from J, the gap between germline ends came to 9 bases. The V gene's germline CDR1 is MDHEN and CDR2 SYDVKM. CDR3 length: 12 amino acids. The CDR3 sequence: CASSSGFYEQYF. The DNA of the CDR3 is TGTGCCAGCAGCTCCGGGTTCTACGAGCAGTACTTC.

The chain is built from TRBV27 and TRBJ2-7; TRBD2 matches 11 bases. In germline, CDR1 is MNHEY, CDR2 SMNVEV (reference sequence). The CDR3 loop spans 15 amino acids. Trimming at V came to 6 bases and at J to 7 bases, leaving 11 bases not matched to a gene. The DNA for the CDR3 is TGTGCCAGCAGCCAGACTAGCGGGACTCAGGGGGAGCAGTACTTC. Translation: CASSQTSGTQGEQYF.

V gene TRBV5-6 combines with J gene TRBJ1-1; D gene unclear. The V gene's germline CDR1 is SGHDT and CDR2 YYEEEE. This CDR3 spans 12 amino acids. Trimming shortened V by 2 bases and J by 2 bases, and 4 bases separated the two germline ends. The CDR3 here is CASSFTNTEAFF. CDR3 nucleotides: TGTGCCAGCAGCTTTACAAACACTGAAGCTTTCTTT.